The 9 T cell receptor beta chains below were found in one sample sequenced in a study of blood T cell repertoires in COVID-19. TCRdb keeps only in-frame clones here, not all; method: immunoSEQ multiplex PCR. The sample yields 160,000 or so clones, approximately 90% seen once. Sequencing used peripheral blood. The receptors here all came from a woman aged 60 to 75 who had recovered from COVID-19.

This chain uses TRBV6-5 with TRBJ1-2, with no clear D. The CDR3 is 15 residues long. Germline CDR1 and CDR2: MNHEY and SVGAGI. Trimming took off 0 bases at V and 4 bases at J, with 12 bases between the two ends. The CDR3 DNA reads TGTGCCAGCAGTTACTCGCGGGCGGCCGGCTATGGCTACACCTTC. This encodes CASSYSRAAGYGYTF.

The chain has TRBV5-1 and TRBJ1-6, with D unresolved. V lost 4 bases and J 7 bases, leaving 15 bases between the germline ends. Germline assignment: CDR1 SGHRS and CDR2 YFSETQ. There are 15 residues in the CDR3. CDR3 sequence reads: CASSLRTERNSPLHF. The CDR3 DNA follows: TGCGCCAGCAGCCTGAGGACTGAGCGGAATTCACCCCTCCACTTT. Looking up the rest from reference TRBV5-1 and TRBJ1-6 gives the full variable domain: KAGVTQTPRYLIKTRGQQVTLSCSPISGHRSVSWYQQTPGQGLQFLFEYFSETQRNKGNFPGRFSGRQFSNSRSEMNVSTLELGDSALYLCASSLRTERNSPLHFGNGTRLTVT.

The genes are TRBV10-3 and TRBJ2-5, with D possibly TRBD2 on 6 matching bases. Per germline, CDR1 ENHRY and CDR2 SYGVKD. The CDR3 totals 11 residues. V shed 3 bases and J shed 7 bases, with 6 bases lying between them. In DNA form, the CDR3 reads TGTGCCATCAGTGACGGGGGGACCCAGTACTTC. Translation gives CAISDGGTQYF.

The gene calls are TRBV18 and TRBJ2-1, with TRBD1 identical over 10 bases. This CDR3 region has 15 residues. The V gene's germline CDR1 is KGHSH and CDR2 LQKENI. V gave up 2 bases and J gave up 8 bases; unmatched junction bases: 6. In nucleotides, the CDR3 is TGTGCCAGCTCACCAGCGACAGGGGGCGCCGATGAGCAGTTCTTC. Protein: CASSPATGGADEQFF. The complete variable domain, with remaining parts taken from reference TRBV18 and TRBJ2-1, reads NAGVMQNPRHLVRRRGQEARLRCSPMKGHSHVYWYRQLPEEGLKFMVYLQKENIIDESGMPKERFSAEFPKEGPSILRIQQVVRGDSAAYFCASSPATGGADEQFFGPGTRLTVL.

The V call is TRBV5-4, the J call TRBJ1-4, with D possibly TRBD1 on 5 matching bases. The germline V gene encodes CDR1 SGHNT and CDR2 YYREEE (reference sequence). CDR3 length equals 15 residues. The ends were cut back, 3 bases at V and 0 bases at J, with 9 bases in the middle. In nucleotides, the CDR3 is TGTGCCAGCAGCTCTGGGGGGACAACTAATGAAAAACTGTTTTTT. Translated, it gives CASSSGGTTNEKLFF.

The chain uses TRBV2 and TRBJ1-2; D unresolved. Per the germline V gene, CDR1 is SNHLY and CDR2 is FYNNEI. Trimming took 4 bases from V and 2 from J, leaving 5 bases between them. The CDR3 consists of 12 residues. The CDR3 region is CASSAVNYGYTF. As DNA, the CDR3 is TGTGCCAGCAGTGCCGTGAACTATGGCTACACCTTC.

The chain uses TRBV5-1 and TRBJ2-3; 10 bases fit TRBD2. The germline V gene encodes CDR1 SGHRS and CDR2 YFSETQ. The V gene end was trimmed by 4 bases and the J gene end by 0 bases; junction bases not matched to a gene: 2. This CDR3 is built from 15 residues. As DNA, the CDR3 is TGCGCCAGCAGCACTAGCGGGGCTAGCACAGATACGCAGTATTTT. Translating it yields CASSTSGASTDTQYF.

CDR3 sequence (DNA): TGTGCCAGCAGTGTTAACAGGGTGGCAGATACGCAGTATTTT. Amino acid sequence: CASSVNRVADTQYF. V is TRBV6-4 and J is TRBJ2-3, with D possibly being TRBD1 (6 bases). V was trimmed by 4 bases and J by 4 bases, leaving 12 bases between them. This CDR3 has 14 amino acids. The V gene's germline CDR1 is MRHNA and CDR2 SNTAGT.

The chain has TRBV4-1 and TRBJ2-3, with 9 bases lining up with TRBD2. The CDR3 has 16 residues. Germline trimming cut 4 bases from V and 4 bases from J; bases unmatched to any gene: 9. Germline assignment: CDR1 MGHRA and CDR2 YSYEKL. CDR3 nucleotide sequence: TGCGCCAGCAGCCCCCCGACTAGCGGTGGCCCAGATACGCAGTATTTT. This sequence encodes CASSPPTSGGPDTQYF.